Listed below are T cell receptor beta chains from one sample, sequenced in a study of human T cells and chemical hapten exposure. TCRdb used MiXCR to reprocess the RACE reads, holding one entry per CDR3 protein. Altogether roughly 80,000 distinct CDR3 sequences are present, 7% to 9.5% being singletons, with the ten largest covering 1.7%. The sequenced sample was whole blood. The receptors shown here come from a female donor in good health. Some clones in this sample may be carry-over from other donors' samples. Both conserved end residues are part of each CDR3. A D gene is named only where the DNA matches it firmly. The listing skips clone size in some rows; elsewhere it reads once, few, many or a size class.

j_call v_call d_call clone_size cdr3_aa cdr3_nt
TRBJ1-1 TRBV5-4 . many CASSLGGGNTEAFF TGTGCCAGCAGCTTAGGCGGGGGTAACACTGAAGCTTTCTTT
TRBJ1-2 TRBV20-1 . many CSVILPGRFSYGYTF TGCAGTGTCATACTACCCGGGAGGTTCTCCTATGGCTACACCTTC
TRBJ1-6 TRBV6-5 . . CASSSTLGSPLHF TGTGCCAGCAGTTCCACGCTAGGGTCACCCCTCCACTTT
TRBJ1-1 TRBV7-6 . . CASSSRQNTEAFF TGTGCCAGCAGCTCTCGACAGAACACTGAAGCTTTCTTT
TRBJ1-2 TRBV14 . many CASSQGGRSYGYTF TGTGCCAGCAGCCAAGGGGGAAGGAGCTATGGCTACACCTTC
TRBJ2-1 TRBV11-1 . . CASSLWGRYNEQFF TGTGCCAGCAGCTTATGGGGGCGGTACAATGAGCAGTTCTTC
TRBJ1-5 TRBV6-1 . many CASSPAGISNQPQHF TGTGCCAGCAGCCCAGCGGGGATTAGCAATCAGCCCCAGCATTTT
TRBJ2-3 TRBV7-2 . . CASSLAGGPGTDTQYF TGTGCCAGCAGCTTAGCGGGGGGGCCGGGCACAGATACGCAGTATTTT
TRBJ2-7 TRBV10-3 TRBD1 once CAISEQGWGEQYF TGTGCCATCAGCGAACAGGGGTGGGGCGAGCAGTACTTC
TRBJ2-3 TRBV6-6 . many CASRTGRGTDTQYF TGTGCCAGCAGGACAGGGAGGGGCACAGATACGCAGTATTTT
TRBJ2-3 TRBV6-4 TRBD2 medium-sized CASSDKSSGGADTQYF TGTGCCAGCAGTGATAAGTCTAGCGGGGGGGCTGATACGCAGTATTTT
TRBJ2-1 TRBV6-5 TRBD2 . CASSRGMRGALSEQFF TGTGCCAGCAGCCGTGGGATGCGGGGGGCATTATCTGAGCAGTTCTTC
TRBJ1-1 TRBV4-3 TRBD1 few CASSPLDRGPEAFF TGCGCCAGCAGCCCTTTGGACAGGGGACCTGAAGCTTTCTTT
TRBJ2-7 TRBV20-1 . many CSASKDRTYEQYF TGCAGTGCTTCGAAGGACAGAACCTACGAGCAGTACTTC
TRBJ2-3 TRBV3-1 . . CASSQAILDLTDTQYF TGTGCCAGCAGCCAAGCAATACTAGACCTCACAGATACGCAGTATTTT
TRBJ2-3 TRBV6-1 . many CASRVQTSTDTQYF TGTGCCAGCAGAGTCCAGACTAGCACAGATACGCAGTATTTT
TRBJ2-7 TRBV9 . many CASSVAGDYYEQYF TGTGCCAGCAGCGTAGCAGGGGACTACTACGAGCAGTACTTC
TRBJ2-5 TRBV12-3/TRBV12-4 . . CASSLTPRQETQYF TGTGCCAGCAGTTTAACCCCCAGGCAAGAGACCCAGTACTTC
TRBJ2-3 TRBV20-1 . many CSARDGSRGTDTQYF TGCAGTGCTAGAGATGGGAGCCGGGGCACAGATACGCAGTATTTT
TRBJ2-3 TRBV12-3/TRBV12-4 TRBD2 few CASTLTSGGARTQYF TGTGCCAGCACCCTGACTAGCGGGGGGGCTAGAACGCAGTATTTT
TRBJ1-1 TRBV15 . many CATSRDSMNTEAFF TGTGCCACCAGCAGAGACAGCATGAACACTGAAGCTTTCTTT
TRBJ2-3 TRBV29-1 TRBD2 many CGGGALGTDTQYF TGCGGCGGGGGGGCGCTAGGGACAGATACGCAGTATTTT
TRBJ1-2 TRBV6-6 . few CASSLGRGGNYGYTF TGTGCCAGCAGTTTGGGGAGAGGGGGAAACTATGGCTACACCTTC
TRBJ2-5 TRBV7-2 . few CASSLAMGVQETQYF TGTGCCAGCAGCTTAGCGATGGGGGTCCAAGAGACCCAGTACTTC
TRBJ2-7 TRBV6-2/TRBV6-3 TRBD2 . CASSYSRTSGLLYEQYF TGTGCCAGCAGTTACTCCCGGACTAGCGGGCTTCTCTACGAGCAGTACTTC
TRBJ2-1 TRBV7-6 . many CASMRLSVRHEQFF TGTGCCAGCATGCGACTTAGCGTCCGCCATGAGCAGTTCTTC
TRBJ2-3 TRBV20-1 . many CSARRFGTSTDTQYF TGCAGTGCTAGACGCTTTGGTACTAGCACAGATACGCAGTATTTT
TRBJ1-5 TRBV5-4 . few CASSNDNQPQHF TGTGCCAGCAGTAACGATAATCAGCCCCAGCATTTT
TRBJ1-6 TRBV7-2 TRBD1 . CASSYGQGASNSPLHF TGTGCCAGCAGCTACGGACAGGGGGCAAGTAATTCACCCCTCCACTTT
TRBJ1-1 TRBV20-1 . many CSATSGTLNTEAFF TGCAGTGCTACCTCCGGGACATTGAACACTGAAGCTTTCTTT
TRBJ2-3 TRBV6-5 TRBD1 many CASSYTPRTGDTQYF TGTGCCAGCAGTTACACACCCAGGACAGGGGATACGCAGTATTTT
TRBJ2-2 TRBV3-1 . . CASSQSAGELFF TGTGCCAGCAGCCAAAGTGCCGGGGAGCTGTTTTTT
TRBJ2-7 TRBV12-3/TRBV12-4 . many CASSLDRSSYEQYF TGTGCCAGCAGTCTTGACAGGAGCTCCTACGAGCAGTACTTC
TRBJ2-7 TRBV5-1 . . CASSLAGHSYEQYF TGCGCCAGCAGCTTGGCGGGGCACTCCTACGAGCAGTACTTC
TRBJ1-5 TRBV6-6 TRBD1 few CASSFLGRDRSNQPQHF TGTGCCAGCAGTTTCTTGGGCCGGGACAGAAGCAATCAGCCCCAGCATTTT
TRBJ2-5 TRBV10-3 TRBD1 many CAISEPGQGVQETQYF TGTGCCATCAGTGAACCGGGACAGGGGGTCCAAGAGACCCAGTACTTC
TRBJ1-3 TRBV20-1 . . CSASVPYGGNTIYF TGCAGTGCTAGCGTCCCCTATGGCGGAAACACCATATATTTT
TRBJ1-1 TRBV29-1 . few CAAGWYTEAFF TGCGCAGCCGGATGGTACACTGAAGCTTTCTTT
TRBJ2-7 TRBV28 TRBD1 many CASADRVINEQYF TGTGCCAGCGCTGACAGGGTAATCAACGAGCAGTACTTC
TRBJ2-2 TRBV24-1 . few CATSATYTGELFF TGTGCCACCAGTGCCACCTACACCGGGGAGCTGTTTTTT
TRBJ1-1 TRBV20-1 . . CSAPTQNTEAFF TGCAGTGCCCCTACACAGAACACTGAAGCTTTCTTT
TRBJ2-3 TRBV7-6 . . CASSLGLGDTQYF TGTGCCAGCAGCTTGGGACTGGGAGATACGCAGTATTTT
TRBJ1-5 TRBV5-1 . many CASSLGAERGPQHF TGCGCCAGCAGCTTGGGGGCAGAGCGAGGGCCCCAGCATTTT
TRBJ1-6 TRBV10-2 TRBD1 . CATEPTGANSPLHF TGCGCCACCGAACCGACAGGGGCGAACTCACCCCTCCACTTT
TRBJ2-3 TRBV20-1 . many CSAQGGGANTDTQYF TGCAGTGCGCAGGGAGGGGGGGCGAACACAGATACGCAGTATTTT
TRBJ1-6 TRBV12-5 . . CASGLVLWGFYNSPLHF TGTGCTAGTGGTTTGGTATTGTGGGGGTTCTATAATTCACCCCTCCACTTT
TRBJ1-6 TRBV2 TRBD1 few CASSPDRSFYNSPLHF TGTGCCAGCAGTCCGGACAGGAGCTTTTATAATTCACCCCTCCACTTT